This T cell receptor beta chain was sequenced during a study of blood T cell repertoires in COVID-19. Whole-study context: There were acute and convalescent COVID-19 samples, and they came from the United States, Italy and Spain. T cells, B-cell-depleted T cells, or PBMCs provided the cDNA or gDNA that served as material.

Authors' data handling: Researchers report that nucleated cell counts were estimated from reference gene primer amplification. The table came from immunoSEQ multiplex PCR; TCRdb's copy has only in-frame clones and leaves some out. V and J calls plus clone size are reproduced from that table; the DNA served to infer D and trimming. The sample lists over 100,000 clones; 85% to 90% were seen once. This CDR3 spans 19 amino acids. Germline V lookup: CDR1 SGHVS, CDR2 FNYEAQ. V lost 4 bases, J lost 6 bases, and 15 bases stayed unmatched. Source material: peripheral blood. The sequence was obtained from a human donor in a cohort sampled during active COVID-19. The V and J genes are TRBV7-6 and TRBJ2-1; 13 bases agree with TRBD2. CDR3 sequence reads: CASSYDQLAGGNRVNEQFF. The CDR3 DNA reads as TGTGCCAGCAGCTACGACCAACTAGCGGGAGGGAACCGAGTCAATGAGCAGTTCTTC.